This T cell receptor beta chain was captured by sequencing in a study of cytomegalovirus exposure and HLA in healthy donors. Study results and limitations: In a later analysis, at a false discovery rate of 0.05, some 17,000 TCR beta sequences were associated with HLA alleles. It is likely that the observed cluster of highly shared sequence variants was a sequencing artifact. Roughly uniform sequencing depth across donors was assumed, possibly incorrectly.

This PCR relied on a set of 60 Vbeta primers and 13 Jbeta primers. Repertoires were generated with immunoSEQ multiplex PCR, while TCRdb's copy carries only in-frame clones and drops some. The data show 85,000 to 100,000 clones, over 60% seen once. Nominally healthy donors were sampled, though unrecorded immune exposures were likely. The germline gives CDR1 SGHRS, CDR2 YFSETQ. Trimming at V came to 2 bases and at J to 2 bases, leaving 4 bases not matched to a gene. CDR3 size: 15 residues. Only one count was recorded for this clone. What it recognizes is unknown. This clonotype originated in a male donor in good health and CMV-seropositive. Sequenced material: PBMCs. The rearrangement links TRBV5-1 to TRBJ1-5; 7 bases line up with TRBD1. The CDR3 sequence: CASSLTGVGNQPQHF. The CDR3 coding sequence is TGCGCCAGCAGCTTAACAGGGGTAGGCAATCAGCCCCAGCATTTT. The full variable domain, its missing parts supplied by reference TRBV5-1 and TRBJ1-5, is KAGVTQTPRYLIKTRGQQVTLSCSPISGHRSVSWYQQTPGQGLQFLFEYFSETQRNKGNFPGRFSGRQFSNSRSEMNVSTLELGDSALYLCASSLTGVGNQPQHFGDGTRLSIL.